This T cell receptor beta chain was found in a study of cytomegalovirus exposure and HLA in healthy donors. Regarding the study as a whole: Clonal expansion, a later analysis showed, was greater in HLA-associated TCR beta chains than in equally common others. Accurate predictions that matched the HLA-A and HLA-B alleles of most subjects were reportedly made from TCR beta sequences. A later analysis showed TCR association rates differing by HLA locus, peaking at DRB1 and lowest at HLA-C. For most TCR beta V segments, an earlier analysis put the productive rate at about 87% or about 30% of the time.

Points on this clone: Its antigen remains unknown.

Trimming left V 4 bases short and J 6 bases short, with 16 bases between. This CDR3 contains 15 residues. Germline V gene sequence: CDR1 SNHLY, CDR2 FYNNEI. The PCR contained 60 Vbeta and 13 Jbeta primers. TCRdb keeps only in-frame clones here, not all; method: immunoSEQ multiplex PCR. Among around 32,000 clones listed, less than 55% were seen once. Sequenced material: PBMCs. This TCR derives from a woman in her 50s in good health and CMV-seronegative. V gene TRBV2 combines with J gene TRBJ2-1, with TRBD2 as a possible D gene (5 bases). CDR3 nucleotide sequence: TGTGCCAGCAGTGCGGGGATGTCCGAGCGCAATGAGCAGTTCTTC. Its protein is CASSAGMSERNEQFF. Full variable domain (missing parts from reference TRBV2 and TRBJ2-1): EPEVTQTPSHQVTQMGQEVILRCVPISNHLYFYWYRQILGQKVEFLVSFYNNEISEKSEIFDDQFSVERPDGSNFTLKIRSTKLEDSAMYFCASSAGMSERNEQFFGPGTRLTVL.